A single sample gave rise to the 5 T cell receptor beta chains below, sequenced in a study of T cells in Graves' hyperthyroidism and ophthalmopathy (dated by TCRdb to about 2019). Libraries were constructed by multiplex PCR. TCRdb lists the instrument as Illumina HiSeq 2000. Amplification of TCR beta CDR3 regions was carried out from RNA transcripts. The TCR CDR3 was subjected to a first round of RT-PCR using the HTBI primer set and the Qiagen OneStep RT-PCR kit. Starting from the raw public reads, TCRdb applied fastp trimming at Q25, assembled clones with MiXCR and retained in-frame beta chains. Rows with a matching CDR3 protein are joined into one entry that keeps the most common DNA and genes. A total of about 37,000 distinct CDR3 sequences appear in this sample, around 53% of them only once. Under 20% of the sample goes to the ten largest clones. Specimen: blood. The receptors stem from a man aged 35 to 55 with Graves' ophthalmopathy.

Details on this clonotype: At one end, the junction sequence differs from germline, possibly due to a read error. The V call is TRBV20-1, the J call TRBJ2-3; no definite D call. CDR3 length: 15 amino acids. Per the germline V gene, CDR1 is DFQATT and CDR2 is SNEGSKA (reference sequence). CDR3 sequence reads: CIAVLSNLFTDTQYF. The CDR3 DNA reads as TGCATTGCTGTACTATCGAATCTTTTCACAGATACGCAGTATTTT.

In DNA, the CDR3 is TGTGCCAGCAGTCGAGTCCCGGGACAGGGGATCTATGGCTACACCTTC. Its translation: CASSRVPGQGIYGYTF. This chain uses TRBV6-4 with TRBJ1-2; 10 bases are shared with TRBD1. From germline, CDR1 is MRHNA and CDR2 SNTAGT. V shed 5 bases, J shed 4 bases, and the junction held 10 bases outside the gene matches. The CDR3 spans 16 residues.

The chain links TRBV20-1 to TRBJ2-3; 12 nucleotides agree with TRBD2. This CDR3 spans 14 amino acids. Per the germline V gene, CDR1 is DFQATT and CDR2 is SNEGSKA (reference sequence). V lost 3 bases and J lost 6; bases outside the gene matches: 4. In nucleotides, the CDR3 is TGCAGTGCTAGCCCTAGCGGGGGGGCGGATACGCAGTATTTT. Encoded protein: CSASPSGGADTQYF.

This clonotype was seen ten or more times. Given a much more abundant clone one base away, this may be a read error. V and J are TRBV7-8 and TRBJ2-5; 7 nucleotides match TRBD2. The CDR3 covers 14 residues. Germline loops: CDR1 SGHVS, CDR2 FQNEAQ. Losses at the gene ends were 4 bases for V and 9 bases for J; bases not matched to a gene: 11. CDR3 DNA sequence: TGTGCCAGCAGCTCGATTGACCGGGGGGAGGCCCAGTACTTC. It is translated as CASSSIDRGEAQYF.

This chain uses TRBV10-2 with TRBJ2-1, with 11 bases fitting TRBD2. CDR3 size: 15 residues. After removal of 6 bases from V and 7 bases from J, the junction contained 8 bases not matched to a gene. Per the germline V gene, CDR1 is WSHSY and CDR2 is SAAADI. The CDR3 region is CASRTGTSGYNEQFF. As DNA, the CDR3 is TGCGCCAGCAGGACCGGGACTAGCGGCTATAATGAGCAGTTCTTC.